This T cell receptor (beta chain) was profiled in a study of T-cell reconstitution after alpha-beta-depleted transplantation in children. This clonotype was counted between two and nine times. V shed 6 bases, J shed 0 bases, and the junction held 7 bases outside the gene matches. This CDR3 spans 16 amino acids. Germline lookup yields CDR1 MNHEY and CDR2 SMNVEV (reference sequence). Unique molecular identifiers featured in how the TCRbeta library was prepared. MiXCR, applied by TCRdb to the PCR reads, yields one record per CDR3 protein. The sample includes about 350,000 distinct CDR3 sequences, around 15% of them seen just once.

The sequence was obtained from a male patient aged 2 to 10 who had a stem cell transplant for acute lymphoblastic leukemia, so the T cells may come from the graft donor. Sample: PBMCs, mostly from graft donor cells, taken 360 days after TCRalphabeta/CD19-depleted stem cell transplant. The rearrangement joins TRBV27 to TRBJ2-1, with 8 bases fitting TRBD2. The CDR3: CASSGSGRSSYNEQFF. CDR3 in DNA: TGTGCCAGCAGCGGGAGCGGGAGAAGCTCCTACAATGAGCAGTTCTTC.